The 29 T cell receptor beta chains reported below all come from one sample, sequenced in a study of blood T cell repertoires in COVID-19. Sequenced by immunoSEQ multiplex PCR; TCRdb stores in-frame clones only, minus some. The sample records about 180,000 clones, 80% being singletons. The sample taken for sequencing was PBMCs or T cells enriched from blood (not recorded which). These receptors were collected from a man between 60 and 70 years old who had been exposed to COVID-19.

The chain is built from TRBV27 and TRBJ1-6; perhaps TRBD1 as D (6 bases). The CDR3 length is 17 residues. The germline gives CDR1 MNHEY, CDR2 SMNVEV (reference sequence). V was clipped by 6 bases and J by 9 bases, with 24 bases between them. In nucleotides, the CDR3 is TGTGCCAGCAGCTTAACCTCGCCAGGACAGATAGCTTCACCCCTCCACTTT. It yields the protein CASSLTSPGQIASPLHF.

V is TRBV2 and J is TRBJ1-2; TRBD1 matches at 8 bases. With 3 bases clipped from V and 11 bases from J, the junction kept 5 bases outside the gene matches. The CDR3 is 12 amino acids. Per germline, CDR1 SNHLY and CDR2 FYNNEI. The DNA of the CDR3 is TGTGCCAGCAGTGACGGGACAGGTGGTTACACCTTC. Translating gives CASSDGTGGYTF.

The rearrangement links TRBV5-4 to TRBJ1-1; TRBD1 might be the D (6 bases). Trimming left V 0 bases short and J 0 bases short, with 18 bases between. There are 18 residues in the CDR3. CDR1 SGHNT and CDR2 YYREEE come from the germline V gene (reference sequence). The CDR3: CASSLAIGGGSMNTEAFF. CDR3 nucleotides: TGTGCCAGCAGCTTGGCTATAGGGGGGGGTTCCATGAACACTGAAGCTTTCTTT.

This CDR3 reads CATQTGPGEQYF. The CDR3 DNA reads as TGCGCCACCCAGACAGGGCCGGGGGAGCAGTACTTC. The chain links TRBV10-2 to TRBJ2-7; 7 bases match TRBD1. Germline values: CDR1 WSHSY, CDR2 SAAADI. The V gene end was trimmed by 10 bases and the J gene end by 7 bases; junction bases not matched to a gene: 10. The CDR3 has 12 residues.

The J gene is TRBJ1-1, the V gene TRBV5-1, with D perhaps matching TRBD1 (5 bases). The germline V and J ends were trimmed by 0 bases and 3 bases, with 9 bases remaining between them. The V gene's germline CDR1 is SGHRS and CDR2 YFSETQ. The CDR3 runs 14 residues. The CDR3 sequence is CASSLVGGDTEAFF. DNA of the CDR3: TGCGCCAGCAGCTTGGTCGGGGGTGACACTGAAGCTTTCTTT.

V usage is TRBV7-3 and J usage is TRBJ2-1; 14 nucleotides line up with TRBD2. The CDR3 is 15 residues long. Germline V gives CDR1 SGHTA, CDR2 FQGTGA. J lost 8 bases, V lost 5 bases, and 5 bases had no gene match. The CDR3 loop is CASSVGLAGVDEQFF. The DNA for the CDR3 is TGTGCCAGCAGCGTGGGACTAGCGGGAGTCGATGAGCAGTTCTTC.

This clone was counted once. This rearrangement joins TRBV19 to TRBJ1-5; 8 bases align to TRBD1. Germline loops: CDR1 LNHDA, CDR2 SQIVND (reference sequence). Trimming at V came to 6 bases and at J to 2 bases, leaving 6 bases not matched to a gene. The CDR3 sequence is 15 residues long. The CDR3 region is CASRRGGQGNQPQHF. The CDR3 DNA follows: TGTGCCAGTAGGAGAGGGGGACAGGGCAATCAGCCCCAGCATTTT.

This rearrangement joins TRBV5-4 to TRBJ2-5; no firm D call. V was clipped by 4 bases and J by 4 bases, with 14 bases between them. The length of the CDR3 is 14 residues. CDR1 and CDR2 from the germline V gene are SGHNT and YYREEE (reference sequence). In DNA, the CDR3 is TGTGCCAGCAGCAGCGCAGCCACCCCAGAGACCCAGTACTTC. It codes for CASSSAATPETQYF. The variable domain in full, with the rest retrieved from reference TRBV5-4 and TRBJ2-5, is ETGVTQSPTHLIKTRGQQVTLRCSSQSGHNTVSWYQQALGQGPQFIFQYYREEENGRGNFPPRFSGLQFPNYSSELNVNALELDDSALYLCASSSAATPETQYFGPGTRLLVL.

The chain is built from TRBV5-1 and TRBJ2-3; 10 positions agree with TRBD2. The germline V gene has CDR1 SGHRS and CDR2 YFSETQ. CDR3 length: 17 amino acids. Losses at the gene ends were 2 bases for V and 1 base for J; bases not matched to a gene: 7. The CDR3 reads CASSFTAGTSGTDTQYF. In nucleotides, the CDR3 is TGCGCCAGCAGCTTTACCGCCGGGACTAGCGGCACAGATACGCAGTATTTT. Complete variable domain (other parts from reference TRBV5-1 and TRBJ2-3): KAGVTQTPRYLIKTRGQQVTLSCSPISGHRSVSWYQQTPGQGLQFLFEYFSETQRNKGNFPGRFSGRQFSNSRSEMNVSTLELGDSALYLCASSFTAGTSGTDTQYFGPGTRLTVL.

The rearrangement uses TRBV5-1 and TRBJ1-1, with D tentatively TRBD1 (6 bases). V was trimmed by 0 bases and J by 6 bases, leaving 18 bases between them. Germline values: CDR1 SGHRS, CDR2 YFSETQ. The CDR3 contains 16 residues. The CDR3 DNA is TGCGCCAGCAGCTTGGCCCGGGGGGCGGACTACGCTGAAGCTTTCTTT. Translated, it gives CASSLARGADYAEAFF.

V usage is TRBV30 and J usage is TRBJ1-2; TRBD1 agrees at 9 bases. The trim removed 4 bases at V and 4 bases at J, leaving 7 bases unmatched. The CDR3 has 14 residues. Germline values: CDR1 GTSNPN, CDR2 SVGIG (reference sequence). The CDR3 DNA reads as TGTGCCTGGATTAGGACAGGGGAGCGCTATGGCTACACCTTC. This gives the protein CAWIRTGERYGYTF. Combining the CDR3 with reference TRBV30 and TRBJ1-2 gives the whole variable domain SQTIHQWPATLVQPVGSPLSLECTVEGTSNPNLYWYRQAAGRGLQLLFYSVGIGQISSEVPQNLSASRPQDRQFILSSKKLLLSDSGFYLCAWIRTGERYGYTFGSGTRLTVV.

This rearrangement joins TRBV5-5 to TRBJ1-5; possibly TRBD1 for D (6 bases). The V end lost 4 bases, the J end lost 0 bases, and 14 bases lay between the germline ends. CDR3 length: 16 residues. Germline assignment: CDR1 SGHKS and CDR2 YYEKEE (reference sequence). The CDR3 DNA reads as TGTGCCAGCAGCCACCGGGACACCCCTAGCAATCAGCCCCAGCATTTT. Translation gives CASSHRDTPSNQPQHF.

The chain carries TRBV11-2 and TRBJ1-2; a weak D match, TRBD1 (5 bases). CDR1 SGHAT and CDR2 FQNNGV come from the germline V gene. Trimming removed 1 base from V and 1 base from J, with 13 bases in between. CDR3 size: 16 residues. The CDR3 region is CASSLGVGADNYGYTF. CDR3 sequence (DNA): TGTGCCAGCAGCTTAGGCGTAGGGGCAGATAACTATGGCTACACCTTC.

This chain uses TRBV18 with TRBJ2-7; 7 nucleotides line up with TRBD1. Germline V gene sequence: CDR1 KGHSH, CDR2 LQKENI. Losses at the gene ends were 3 bases for V and 2 bases for J; bases not matched to a gene: 4. This CDR3 has 14 amino acids. CDR3 amino acids: CASSPQDRTYEQYF. The CDR3 nucleotides read TGTGCCAGCTCACCGCAGGACAGGACCTACGAGCAGTACTTC.

Here the CDR3 reads CASSPEAGALSGEQFF. CDR3 nucleotide sequence: TGTGCCAGCAGTCCCGAAGCGGGAGCTCTGAGCGGTGAGCAGTTCTTC. The gene calls are TRBV27 and TRBJ2-1, with 8 bases fitting TRBD2. The V segment lost 5 bases and the J segment 9 bases; nucleotides outside the gene matches: 15. Germline V gene sequence: CDR1 MNHEY, CDR2 SMNVEV (reference sequence). The CDR3 runs to 16 residues.

The chain uses TRBV29-1 and TRBJ2-3, with D possibly being TRBD2 (6 bases). Germline V gene sequence: CDR1 SQVTM, CDR2 ANQGSEA. This CDR3 is built from 14 residues. V lost 4 bases, J lost 3 bases, and 14 bases lay in between. CDR3 residues: CSVAGGTGTDTQYF. CDR3 DNA: TGCAGCGTTGCGGGCGGGACTGGTACAGATACGCAGTATTTT.

This sequence joins TRBV5-1 and TRBJ2-5; 13 bases agree with TRBD2. The CDR3 has 19 residues. Trimming cost V 1 base and J 1 base; bases outside gene matches: 10. Germline CDR1 reads SGHRS; CDR2 reads YFSETQ. The CDR3 sequence: CASSLLGLAGVSPQETQYF. CDR3 coding DNA: TGCGCCAGCAGCTTGCTCGGACTAGCGGGAGTATCCCCCCAAGAGACCCAGTACTTC.

The V gene is TRBV6-5, the J gene TRBJ2-2; 8 bases fit TRBD1. Trimming took 6 bases from V and 5 from J; bases not matched to a gene: 5. This CDR3 has 14 residues. Germline assignment: CDR1 MNHEY and CDR2 SVGAGI. The chain's CDR3 is CASRRQGSTGELFF. The DNA of the CDR3 is TGTGCCAGCAGAAGACAGGGGAGTACCGGGGAGCTGTTTTTT.

V is TRBV6-5 and J is TRBJ2-1; 12 nucleotides align to TRBD2. CDR1 and CDR2 (germline): MNHEY, SVGAGI. This CDR3 spans 16 amino acids. With 3 bases clipped from V and 10 bases from J, the junction kept 10 bases outside the gene matches. CDR3 region: CASSYPTSGGHREQFF. CDR3 DNA sequence: TGTGCCAGCAGTTATCCGACTAGCGGGGGCCACAGGGAGCAGTTCTTC.

CDR3 amino acids: CASSPGQPNTEAFF. CDR3 in DNA: TGTGCCAGCTCACCAGGACAACCCAACACTGAAGCTTTCTTT. This rearrangement joins TRBV18 to TRBJ1-1, with D perhaps TRBD1 (5 bases). CDR1 is KGHSH, CDR2 LQKENI, per germline. V gave up 2 bases and J gave up 2 bases, with 9 bases separating them. The CDR3 extends over 14 amino acids.

This clone has only one observation. This chain uses TRBV30 with TRBJ1-6; no clear D gene. The V end lost 2 bases, the J end lost 6 bases, and 5 bases lay between the germline ends. The germline V gene has CDR1 GTSNPN and CDR2 SVGIG (reference sequence). CDR3 length equals 12 residues. CDR3 DNA: TGTGCCTGGAGTTTTAGTAATTCACCCCTCCACTTT. This encodes CAWSFSNSPLHF.

The V call is TRBV3-1 (or the pseudogene TRBV3-2), the J call TRBJ1-2; 10 bases are a match to TRBD1. Losses at the gene ends were 6 bases for V and 3 bases for J; bases not matched to a gene: 4. Germline CDR1 and CDR2: LGHDT and YNNKEL (reference sequence). This CDR3 comprises 14 residues. As DNA, the CDR3 is TGTGCCAGCAGGAAGACAGGGGGCGACTATGGCTACACCTTC. It yields the protein CASRKTGGDYGYTF.

This chain uses TRBV27 with TRBJ2-1; TRBD1 agrees at 12 bases. With 7 bases clipped from V and 5 bases from J, the junction kept 12 bases outside the gene matches. The V gene's germline CDR1 is MNHEY and CDR2 SMNVEV (reference sequence). CDR3 length: 17 residues. Here the CDR3 DNA reads TGTGCCAGCAAAAATGTTCCCGGGACAGGGGGCCACAATGAGCAGTTCTTC. Residues: CASKNVPGTGGHNEQFF.

This clone was observed a handful of times. The CDR3 spells CASSEGGYGYTF. CDR3 DNA sequence: TGTGCCAGCTCGGAAGGGGGCTATGGCTACACCTTC. This chain links TRBV6-5 with TRBJ1-2, with D perhaps TRBD1 (6 bases). V was cut by 8 bases and J by 4 bases, with 11 bases left in between. Germline V gives CDR1 MNHEY, CDR2 SVGAGI. The CDR3 extends over 12 amino acids.

The chain links TRBV24-1 to TRBJ2-5, with 7 bases aligning to TRBD1. The CDR3 is made up of 15 amino acids. V lost 5 bases, J lost 5 bases, and 10 bases stayed unmatched. Germline loops: CDR1 KGHDR, CDR2 SFDVKD. The CDR3 loop is CATSAQQGGWETQYF. CDR3 DNA: TGTGCCACCAGTGCCCAACAAGGGGGCTGGGAGACCCAGTACTTC.

V is TRBV3-1 (or the pseudogene TRBV3-2) and J is TRBJ1-2, with no clear D. V was clipped by 4 bases and J by 7 bases, with 10 bases between them. The germline gives CDR1 LGHDT, CDR2 YNNKEL (reference sequence). The CDR3 has 12 amino acids. CDR3 nucleotide sequence: TGTGCCAGCAGCCGGACTTGGACTGGCTACACCTTC. It is translated as CASSRTWTGYTF.

The V call is TRBV10-3, the J call TRBJ2-7, with 10 bases identical to TRBD1. After removal of 3 bases from V and 6 bases from J, the junction contained 5 bases not matched to a gene. The germline V gene has CDR1 ENHRY and CDR2 SYGVKD. The CDR3 has 14 residues. For the CDR3, the DNA is TGTGCCATCAGTGAACCGGGGACAGGGGCCGAGCAGTACTTC. It is translated as CAISEPGTGAEQYF.

The V and J genes are TRBV5-1 and TRBJ1-2; 8 bases line up with TRBD1. The CDR3 extends over 13 amino acids. The junction had 4 bases not matched to a gene; V was cut back by 2 bases and J by 7 bases. CDR1 is SGHRS, CDR2 YFSETQ, per germline. CDR3 in DNA: TGCGCCAGCAGCTTTGGACAGGGTGGTGGCTACACCTTC. Translation: CASSFGQGGGYTF.

The rearrangement uses TRBV6-2 or TRBV6-3 and TRBJ2-2; 11 bases map to TRBD2. V shed 6 bases, J shed 2 bases, and the junction held 23 bases outside the gene matches. This CDR3 region has 22 residues. Germline V lookup: CDR1 MNHEY, CDR2 SVGEGT. This chain's CDR3 is CASSHPSGLGTSGRFNTGELFF. CDR3 nucleotides: TGTGCCAGCAGCCACCCTTCAGGGTTAGGCACTAGCGGGAGATTCAACACCGGGGAGCTGTTTTTT.